The rows below give T cell receptor beta chains drawn from one sample of a study of monozygotic twins with inflammatory bowel disease. TCRdb reprocessed the 5' RACE reads, with one entry per CDR3 protein and no DNA. The repertoire table contains around 450,000 distinct CDR3 sequences. The sequencing input was blood. The receptors derive from a human donor with ulcerative colitis or Crohn's disease, or a healthy co-twin of an affected twin (not recorded which). Each CDR3 is given with its conserved first and last residue. Each record gives: V gene, J gene, CDR3 protein.

v_call: TRBV2; j_call: TRBJ1-5; cdr3_aa: CASSASRQGPQHF
v_call: TRBV10-3; j_call: TRBJ2-2; cdr3_aa: CATGWSGELFF
v_call: TRBV5-1; j_call: TRBJ1-1; cdr3_aa: CASSLAGGDTEAFF
v_call: TRBV20-1; j_call: TRBJ1-5; cdr3_aa: CSAPRTDSNQPQHF
v_call: TRBV6-5; j_call: TRBJ2-2; cdr3_aa: CASSYDGRNTGELFF
v_call: TRBV7-6; j_call: TRBJ2-5; cdr3_aa: CASSSFSRTQYF
v_call: TRBV19; j_call: TRBJ1-2; cdr3_aa: CASMSGQRLRGGYTF
v_call: TRBV7-2; j_call: TRBJ2-7; cdr3_aa: CASSSGLGYEQYF
v_call: TRBV28; j_call: TRBJ1-2; cdr3_aa: CASSEPGGYTF
v_call: TRBV7-9; j_call: TRBJ1-2; cdr3_aa: CASGAATGLYGYTF
v_call: TRBV7-2; j_call: TRBJ2-1; cdr3_aa: CASSLDDGLYNEQFF
v_call: TRBV20-1; j_call: TRBJ1-2; cdr3_aa: CSVIGGSLRYGYTF
v_call: TRBV20-1; j_call: TRBJ1-1; cdr3_aa: CSARPNAEAFF
v_call: TRBV12-3/TRBV12-4; j_call: TRBJ2-3; cdr3_aa: CASSPIAGVGTDTQYF
v_call: TRBV7-9; j_call: TRBJ2-2; cdr3_aa: CASSHGTSGETGELFF
v_call: TRBV7-3; j_call: TRBJ2-2; cdr3_aa: CASSNSGTTGELFF
v_call: TRBV9; j_call: TRBJ1-1; cdr3_aa: CASSVMSGATEAFF
v_call: TRBV3-1; j_call: TRBJ2-7; cdr3_aa: CASSLGLAGVIEQYF
v_call: TRBV7-2; j_call: TRBJ2-3; cdr3_aa: CASSENVIAGDTQYF
v_call: TRBV3-1; j_call: TRBJ2-5; cdr3_aa: CASSQDTETIEETQYF
v_call: TRBV29-1; j_call: TRBJ1-1; cdr3_aa: CSAGTGQNTEAFF
v_call: TRBV11-2; j_call: TRBJ2-1; cdr3_aa: CASSPTGGRYNEQFF